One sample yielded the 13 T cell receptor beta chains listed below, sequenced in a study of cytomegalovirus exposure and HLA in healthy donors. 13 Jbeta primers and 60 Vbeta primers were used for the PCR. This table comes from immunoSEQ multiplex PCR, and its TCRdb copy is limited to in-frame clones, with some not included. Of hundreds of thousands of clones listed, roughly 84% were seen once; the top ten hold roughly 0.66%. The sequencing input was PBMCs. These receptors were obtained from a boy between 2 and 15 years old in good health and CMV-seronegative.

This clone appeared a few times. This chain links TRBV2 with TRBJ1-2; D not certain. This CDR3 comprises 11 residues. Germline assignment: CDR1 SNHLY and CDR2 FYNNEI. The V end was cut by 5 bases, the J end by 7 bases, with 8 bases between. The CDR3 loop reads CASSTVSGYTF. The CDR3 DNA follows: TGTGCCAGCAGTACAGTTAGTGGCTACACCTTC. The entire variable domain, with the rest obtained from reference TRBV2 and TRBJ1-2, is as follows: EPEVTQTPSHQVTQMGQEVILRCVPISNHLYFYWYRQILGQKVEFLVSFYNNEISEKSEIFDDQFSVERPDGSNFTLKIRSTKLEDSAMYFCASSTVSGYTFGSGTRLTVV.

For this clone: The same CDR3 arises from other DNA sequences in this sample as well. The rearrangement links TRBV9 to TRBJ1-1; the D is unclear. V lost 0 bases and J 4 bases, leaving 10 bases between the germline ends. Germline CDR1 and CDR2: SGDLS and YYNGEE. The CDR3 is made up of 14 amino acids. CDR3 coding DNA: TGTGCCAGCAGCGTAGGTGGAGGGTCCACTGAAGCTTTCTTT. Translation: CASSVGGGSTEAFF.

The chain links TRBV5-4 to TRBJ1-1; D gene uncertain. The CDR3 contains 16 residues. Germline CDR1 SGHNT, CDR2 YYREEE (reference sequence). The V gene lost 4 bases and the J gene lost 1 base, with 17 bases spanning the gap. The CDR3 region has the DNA TGTGCCAGCAGCCCCCACCCCGGGATGGGGAACACTGAAGCTTTCTTT. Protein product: CASSPHPGMGNTEAFF.

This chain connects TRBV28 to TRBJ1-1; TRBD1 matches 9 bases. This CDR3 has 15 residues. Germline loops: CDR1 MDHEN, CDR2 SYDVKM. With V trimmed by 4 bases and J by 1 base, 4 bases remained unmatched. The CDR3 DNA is TGTGCCAGCAGTTGGGGACAGGGTCAGAACACTGAAGCTTTCTTT. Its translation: CASSWGQGQNTEAFF.

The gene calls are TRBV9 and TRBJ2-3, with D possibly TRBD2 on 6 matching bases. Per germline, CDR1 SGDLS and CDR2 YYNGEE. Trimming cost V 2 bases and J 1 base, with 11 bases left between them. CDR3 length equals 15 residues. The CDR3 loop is CASSVPRGGTDTQYF. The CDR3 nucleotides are TGTGCCAGCAGCGTCCCTCGCGGGGGCACAGATACGCAGTATTTT.

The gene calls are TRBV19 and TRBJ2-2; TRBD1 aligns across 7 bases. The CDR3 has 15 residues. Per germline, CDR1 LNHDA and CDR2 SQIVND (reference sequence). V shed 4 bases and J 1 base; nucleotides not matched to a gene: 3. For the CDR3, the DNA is TGTGCCAGTAGTAAACGACAGGGGAACACCGGGGAGCTGTTTTTT. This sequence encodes CASSKRQGNTGELFF.

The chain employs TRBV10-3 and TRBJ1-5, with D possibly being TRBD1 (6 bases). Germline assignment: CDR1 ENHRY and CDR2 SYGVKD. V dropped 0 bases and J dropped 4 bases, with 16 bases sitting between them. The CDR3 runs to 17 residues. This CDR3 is CAISESLTATGNQPQHF. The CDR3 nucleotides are TGTGCCATCAGTGAGTCTCTAACCGCGACAGGTAATCAGCCCCAGCATTTT.

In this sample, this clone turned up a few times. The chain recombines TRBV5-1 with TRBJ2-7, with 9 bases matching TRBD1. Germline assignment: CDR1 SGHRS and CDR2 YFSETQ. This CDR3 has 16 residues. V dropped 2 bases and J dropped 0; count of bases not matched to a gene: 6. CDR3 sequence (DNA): TGCGCCAGCAGCTTAAAACAGGGGGCGCACTCCTACGAGCAGTACTTC. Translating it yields CASSLKQGAHSYEQYF. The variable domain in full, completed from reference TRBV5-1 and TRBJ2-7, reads KAGVTQTPRYLIKTRGQQVTLSCSPISGHRSVSWYQQTPGQGLQFLFEYFSETQRNKGNFPGRFSGRQFSNSRSEMNVSTLELGDSALYLCASSLKQGAHSYEQYFGPGTRLTVT.

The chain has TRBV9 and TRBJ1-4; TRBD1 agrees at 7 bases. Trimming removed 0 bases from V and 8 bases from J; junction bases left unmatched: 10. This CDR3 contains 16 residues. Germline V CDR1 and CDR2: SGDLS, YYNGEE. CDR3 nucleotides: TGTGCCAGCAGCGTAGGTGCAGGGGGGCGGACGGAAAAACTGTTTTTT. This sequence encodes CASSVGAGGRTEKLFF.

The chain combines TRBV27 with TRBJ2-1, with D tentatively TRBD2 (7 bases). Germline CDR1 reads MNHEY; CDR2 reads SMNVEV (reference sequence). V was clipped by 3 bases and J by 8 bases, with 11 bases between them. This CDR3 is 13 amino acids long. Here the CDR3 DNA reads TGTGCCAGCAGTTTGGGAGGGGGGGATGAGCAGTTCTTC. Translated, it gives CASSLGGGDEQFF.

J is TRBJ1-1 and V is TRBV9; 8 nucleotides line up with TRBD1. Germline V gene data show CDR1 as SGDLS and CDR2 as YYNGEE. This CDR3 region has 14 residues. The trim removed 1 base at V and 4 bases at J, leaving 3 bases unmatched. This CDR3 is CASSVTDRGTEAFF. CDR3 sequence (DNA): TGTGCCAGCAGCGTAACTGACAGGGGCACTGAAGCTTTCTTT.

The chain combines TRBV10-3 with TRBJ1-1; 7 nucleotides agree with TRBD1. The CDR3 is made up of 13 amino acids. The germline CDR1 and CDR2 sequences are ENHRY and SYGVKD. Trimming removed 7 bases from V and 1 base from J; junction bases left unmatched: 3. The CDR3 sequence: CAIMGQSNTEAFF. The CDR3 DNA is TGTGCCATCATGGGACAGTCGAACACTGAAGCTTTCTTT.

This chain's CDR3 is CASSLGGREQFF. Here the CDR3 DNA reads TGCGCCAGCAGCTTGGGGGGCCGTGAGCAGTTCTTC. The rearrangement joins TRBV5-1 to TRBJ2-1; D possibly corresponds to TRBD1 (5 bases). The germline V gene encodes CDR1 SGHRS and CDR2 YFSETQ. The length of the CDR3 is 12 residues. V shed 0 bases and J shed 9 bases, with 7 bases lying between them.